The clone carrying this T cell receptor beta chain was detected ten times or more. The antigen remains undetermined. The sample belongs to a study of CD8 T cells in ankylosing spondylitis. This CDR3 region has 14 residues. Germline CDR1 KGHSH, CDR2 LQKENI. Trimming took 3 bases from V and 2 from J, leaving 11 bases between them. One entry per CDR3 protein, called by TCRdb with MiXCR from the 5' RACE reads. In the table there are 240,000 or so distinct CDR3 sequences, 8% to 9.5% of which are singletons. Broader study findings: Enrichment of disease-linked clones was reportedly significant in matched ankylosing spondylitis synovial fluid. CD8+ by phenotype, disease-linked clones were relatively rare in peripheral blood. Earlier work had already found some motif variants in reactive arthritis synovial fluid and blood.

Sequenced sample: blood, either unsorted or a sorted T cell fraction (not recorded which). The TCR originated in a male donor with ankylosing spondylitis or in good health (not recorded which). V usage is TRBV18 and J usage is TRBJ2-7; D uncertain. CDR3 amino acids: CASSPGLGPYEQYF. CDR3 bases: TGTGCCAGCTCACCCGGGTTAGGACCCTACGAGCAGTACTTC.